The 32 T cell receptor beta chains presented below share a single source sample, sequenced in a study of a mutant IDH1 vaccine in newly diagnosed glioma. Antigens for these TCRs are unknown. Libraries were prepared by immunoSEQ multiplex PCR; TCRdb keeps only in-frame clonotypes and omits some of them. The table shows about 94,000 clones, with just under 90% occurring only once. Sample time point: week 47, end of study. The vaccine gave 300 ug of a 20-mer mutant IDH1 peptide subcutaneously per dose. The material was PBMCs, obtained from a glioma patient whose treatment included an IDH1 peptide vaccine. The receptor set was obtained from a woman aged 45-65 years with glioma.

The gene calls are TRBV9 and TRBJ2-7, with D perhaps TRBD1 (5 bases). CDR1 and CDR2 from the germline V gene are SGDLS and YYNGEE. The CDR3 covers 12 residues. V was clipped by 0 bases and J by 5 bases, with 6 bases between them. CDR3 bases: TGTGCCAGCAGCGTAGGGGGCCACGAGCAGTACTTC. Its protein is CASSVGGHEQYF.

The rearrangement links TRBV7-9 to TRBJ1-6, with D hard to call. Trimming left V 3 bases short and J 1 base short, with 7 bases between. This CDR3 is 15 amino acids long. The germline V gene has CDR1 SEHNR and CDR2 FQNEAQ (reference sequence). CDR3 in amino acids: CASSLEGSYNSPLHF. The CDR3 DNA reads TGTGCCAGCAGCTTGGAAGGTTCCTATAATTCACCCCTCCACTTT.

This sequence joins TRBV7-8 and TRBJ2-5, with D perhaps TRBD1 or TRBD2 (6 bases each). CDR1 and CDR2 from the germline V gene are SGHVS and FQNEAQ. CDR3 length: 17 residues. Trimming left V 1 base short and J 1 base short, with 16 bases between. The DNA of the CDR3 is TGTGCCAGCAGCTTAGATGGGGGGCGACAGATCCAAGAGACCCAGTACTTC. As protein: CASSLDGGRQIQETQYF.

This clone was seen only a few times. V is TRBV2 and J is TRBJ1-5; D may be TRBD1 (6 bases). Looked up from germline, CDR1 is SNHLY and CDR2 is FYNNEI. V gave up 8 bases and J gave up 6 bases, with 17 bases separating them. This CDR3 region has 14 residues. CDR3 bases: TGTGCCAGCCTACTCGACAGAGGGGGTCAGCCCCAGCATTTT. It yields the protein CASLLDRGGQPQHF. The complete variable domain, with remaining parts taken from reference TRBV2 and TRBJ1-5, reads EPEVTQTPSHQVTQMGQEVILRCVPISNHLYFYWYRQILGQKVEFLVSFYNNEISEKSEIFDDQFSVERPDGSNFTLKIRSTKLEDSAMYFCASLLDRGGQPQHFGDGTRLSIL.

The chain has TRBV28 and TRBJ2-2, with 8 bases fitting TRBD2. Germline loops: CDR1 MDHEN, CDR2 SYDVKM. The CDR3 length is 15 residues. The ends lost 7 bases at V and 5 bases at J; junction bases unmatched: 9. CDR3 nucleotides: TGTGCCAGCACCCCAGCGGGAGTGAGAACCGGGGAGCTGTTTTTT. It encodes CASTPAGVRTGELFF.

Written as DNA, the CDR3 is TGTGCCAGCAGCTTAAGCGGGATCTCCTACGAGCAGTACTTC. Its protein product is CASSLSGISYEQYF. The chain recombines TRBV7-8 with TRBJ2-5; 7 positions agree with TRBD2. The closer fit of TRBJ2-7 to the DNA end suggests the J call may be wrong. CDR1 and CDR2 from the germline V gene are SGHVS and FQNEAQ. The CDR3 length is 14 residues.

CDR3 DNA sequence: TGTGCCAGCAGTGAATCGGGGTGGGAAAAAAACATTCAGTACTTC. Translating gives CASSESGWEKNIQYF. The V gene is TRBV6-1, the J gene TRBJ2-4; maybe TRBD2 (5 bases). The V gene lost 2 bases and the J gene lost 4 bases, with 12 bases spanning the gap. CDR3 length equals 15 residues. Germline CDR1 is MNHNS and CDR2 is SASEGT.

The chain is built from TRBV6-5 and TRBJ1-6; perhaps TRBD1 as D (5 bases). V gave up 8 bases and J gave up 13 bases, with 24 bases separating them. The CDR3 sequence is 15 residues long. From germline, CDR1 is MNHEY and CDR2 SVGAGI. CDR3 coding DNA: TGTGCCAGCGGAAAAGACGGCGCGCGGGGGAGGCCCCTCCACTTT. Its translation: CASGKDGARGRPLHF.

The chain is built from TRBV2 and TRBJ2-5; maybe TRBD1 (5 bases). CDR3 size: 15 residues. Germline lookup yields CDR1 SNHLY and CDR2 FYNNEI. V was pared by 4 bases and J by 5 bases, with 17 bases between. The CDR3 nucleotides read TGTGCCAGCAGTGCACTAAGGGGCCTCGGGGAGACCCAGTACTTC. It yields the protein CASSALRGLGETQYF.

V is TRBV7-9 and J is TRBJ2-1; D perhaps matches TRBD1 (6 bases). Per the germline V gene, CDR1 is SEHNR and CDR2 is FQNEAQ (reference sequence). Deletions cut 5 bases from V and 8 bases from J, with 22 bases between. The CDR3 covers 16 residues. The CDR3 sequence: CASSTPGARGFDEQFF. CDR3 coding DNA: TGTGCCAGCAGCACTCCAGGGGCTAGGGGTTTCGATGAGCAGTTCTTC.

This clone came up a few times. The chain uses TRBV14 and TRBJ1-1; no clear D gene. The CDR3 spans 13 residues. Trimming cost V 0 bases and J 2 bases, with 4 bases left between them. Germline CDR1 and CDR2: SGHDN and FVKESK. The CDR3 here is CASSQDRNTEAFF. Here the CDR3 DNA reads TGTGCCAGCAGCCAAGATCGAAACACTGAAGCTTTCTTT. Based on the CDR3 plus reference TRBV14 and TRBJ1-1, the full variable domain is EAGVTQFPSHSVIEKGQTVTLRCDPISGHDNLYWYRRVMGKEIKFLLHFVKESKQDESGMPNNRFLAERTGGTYSTLKVQPAELEDSGVYFCASSQDRNTEAFFGQGTRLTVV.

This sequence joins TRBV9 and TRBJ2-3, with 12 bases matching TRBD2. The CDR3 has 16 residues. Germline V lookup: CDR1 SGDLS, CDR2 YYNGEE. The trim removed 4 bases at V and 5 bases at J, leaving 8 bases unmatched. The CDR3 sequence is CASSSWTSGTRDTQYF. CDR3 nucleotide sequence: TGTGCCAGCAGCTCTTGGACTAGCGGGACTCGAGATACGCAGTATTTT. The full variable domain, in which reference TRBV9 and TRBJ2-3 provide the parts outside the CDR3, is DSGVTQTPKHLITATGQRVTLRCSPRSGDLSVYWYQQSLDQGLQFLIQYYNGEERAKGNILERFSAQQFPDLHSELNLSSLELGDSALYFCASSSWTSGTRDTQYFGPGTRLTVL.

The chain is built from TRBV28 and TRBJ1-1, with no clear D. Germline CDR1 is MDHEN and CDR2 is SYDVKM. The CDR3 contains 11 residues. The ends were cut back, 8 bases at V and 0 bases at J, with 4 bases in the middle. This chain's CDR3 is CASEMNTEAFF. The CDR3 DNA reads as TGTGCCAGCGAGATGAACACTGAAGCTTTCTTT. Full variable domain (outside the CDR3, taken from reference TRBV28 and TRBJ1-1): DVKVTQSSRYLVKRTGEKVFLECVQDMDHENMFWYRQDPGLGLRLIYFSYDVKMKEKGDIPEGYSVSREKKERFSLILESASTNQTSMYLCASEMNTEAFFGQGTRLTVV.

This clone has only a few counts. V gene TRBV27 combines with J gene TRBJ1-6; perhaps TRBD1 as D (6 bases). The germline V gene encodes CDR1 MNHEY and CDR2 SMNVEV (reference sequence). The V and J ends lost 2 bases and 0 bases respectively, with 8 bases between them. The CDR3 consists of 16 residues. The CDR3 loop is CASSLQGSSYNSPLHF. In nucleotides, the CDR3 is TGTGCCAGCAGTTTACAGGGGAGCTCCTATAATTCACCCCTCCACTTT.

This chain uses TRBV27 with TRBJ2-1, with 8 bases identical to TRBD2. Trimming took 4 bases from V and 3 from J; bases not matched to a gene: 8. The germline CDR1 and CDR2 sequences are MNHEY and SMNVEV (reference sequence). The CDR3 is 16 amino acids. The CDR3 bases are TGTGCCAGCAGTTCGCGCTCGGGACTAGGCTACAATGAGCAGTTCTTC. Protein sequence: CASSSRSGLGYNEQFF.

This chain's CDR3 is CASSLAHRPDGYTF. The CDR3 nucleotides are TGTGCCAGCAGCTTAGCCCATAGACCGGATGGCTACACCTTC. The V call is TRBV11-2, the J call TRBJ1-2; D gene unclear. The CDR3 totals 14 residues. Germline V CDR1 and CDR2: SGHAT, FQNNGV. Trimming pared 1 base from V and 6 bases from J, leaving 12 bases between.

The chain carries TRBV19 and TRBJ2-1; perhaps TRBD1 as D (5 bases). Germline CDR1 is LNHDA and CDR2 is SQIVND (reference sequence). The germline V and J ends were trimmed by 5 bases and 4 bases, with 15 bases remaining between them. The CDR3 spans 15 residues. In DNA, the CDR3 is TGTGCCAGTAGTTCCACCGGACAAAGGTACAATGAGCAGTTCTTC. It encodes CASSSTGQRYNEQFF.

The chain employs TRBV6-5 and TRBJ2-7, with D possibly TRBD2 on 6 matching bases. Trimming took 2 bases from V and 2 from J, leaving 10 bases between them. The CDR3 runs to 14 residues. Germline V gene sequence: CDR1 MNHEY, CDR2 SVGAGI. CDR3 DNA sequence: TGTGCCAGCAGTTACGTAGGAGGGACCTACGAGCAGTACTTC. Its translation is CASSYVGGTYEQYF.

The chain's CDR3 is CASSLLGALRYGYTF. DNA for the CDR3: TGTGCCAGCAGTTTATTGGGGGCTCTACGCTATGGCTACACCTTC. The chain has TRBV27 and TRBJ1-2; D might be TRBD1 (6 bases). The CDR3 extends over 15 amino acids. Germline values: CDR1 MNHEY, CDR2 SMNVEV (reference sequence). V shed 1 base and J shed 4 bases, with 13 bases lying between them.

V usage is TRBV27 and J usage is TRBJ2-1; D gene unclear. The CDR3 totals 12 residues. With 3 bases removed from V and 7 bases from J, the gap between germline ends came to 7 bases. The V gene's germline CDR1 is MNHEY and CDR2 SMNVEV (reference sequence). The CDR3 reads CASSFIGNEQFF. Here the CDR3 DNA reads TGTGCCAGCAGTTTTATCGGGAATGAGCAGTTCTTC.

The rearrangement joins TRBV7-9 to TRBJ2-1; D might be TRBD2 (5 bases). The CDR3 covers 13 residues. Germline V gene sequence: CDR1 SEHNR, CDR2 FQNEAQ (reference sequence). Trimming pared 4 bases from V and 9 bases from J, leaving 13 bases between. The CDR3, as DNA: TGTGCCAGCAGCTATATTAGTGGAGGTGAGCAGTTCTTC. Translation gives CASSYISGGEQFF.

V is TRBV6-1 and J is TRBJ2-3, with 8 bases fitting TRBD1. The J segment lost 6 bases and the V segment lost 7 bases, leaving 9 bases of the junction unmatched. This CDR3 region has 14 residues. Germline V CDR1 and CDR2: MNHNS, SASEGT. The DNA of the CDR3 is TGTGCCAGCATCGACAGGGGCGTTAGGGATACGCAGTATTTT. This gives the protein CASIDRGVRDTQYF.

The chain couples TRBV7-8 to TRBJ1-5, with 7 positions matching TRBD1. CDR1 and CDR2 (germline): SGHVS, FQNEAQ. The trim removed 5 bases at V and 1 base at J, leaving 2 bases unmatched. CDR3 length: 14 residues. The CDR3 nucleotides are TGTGCCAGCAGCCCGGACAGGAGCAATCAGCCCCAGCATTTT. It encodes CASSPDRSNQPQHF.

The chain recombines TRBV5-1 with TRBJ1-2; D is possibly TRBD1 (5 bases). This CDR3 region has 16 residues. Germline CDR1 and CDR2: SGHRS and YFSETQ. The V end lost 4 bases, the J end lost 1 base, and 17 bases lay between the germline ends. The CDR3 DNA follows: TGCGCCAGCAGCCGGGGCTTGGCAGCTTTTAACTATGGCTACACCTTC. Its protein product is CASSRGLAAFNYGYTF.

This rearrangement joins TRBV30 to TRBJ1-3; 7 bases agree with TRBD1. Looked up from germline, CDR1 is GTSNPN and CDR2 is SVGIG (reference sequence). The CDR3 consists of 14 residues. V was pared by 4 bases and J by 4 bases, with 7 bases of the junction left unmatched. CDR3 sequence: CAWNNRDRGNTIYF. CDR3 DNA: TGTGCCTGGAACAACCGGGACAGAGGAAACACCATATATTTT.

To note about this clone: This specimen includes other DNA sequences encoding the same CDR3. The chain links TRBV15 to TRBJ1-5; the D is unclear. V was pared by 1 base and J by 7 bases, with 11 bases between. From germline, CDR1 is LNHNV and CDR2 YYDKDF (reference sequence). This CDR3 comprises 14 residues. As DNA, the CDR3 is TGTGCCACCAGCAGAGGGCACCTCGAGCAGCCCCAGCATTTT. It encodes CATSRGHLEQPQHF.

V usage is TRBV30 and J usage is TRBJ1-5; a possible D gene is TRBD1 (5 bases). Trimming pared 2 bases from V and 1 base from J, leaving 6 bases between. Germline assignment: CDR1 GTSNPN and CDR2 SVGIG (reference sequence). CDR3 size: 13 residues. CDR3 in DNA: TGTGCCTGGAGTTGGGACAGCAATCAGCCCCAGCATTTT. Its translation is CAWSWDSNQPQHF.

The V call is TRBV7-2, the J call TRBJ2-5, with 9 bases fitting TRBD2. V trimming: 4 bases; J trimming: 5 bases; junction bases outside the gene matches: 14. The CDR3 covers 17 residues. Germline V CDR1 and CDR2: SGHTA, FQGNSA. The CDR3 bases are TGTGCCAGCAGCTCCTGGACTAGCGATCCGCGGGGGGAGACCCAGTACTTC. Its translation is CASSSWTSDPRGETQYF. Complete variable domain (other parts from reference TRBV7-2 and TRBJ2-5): GAGVSQSPSNKVTEKGKDVELRCDPISGHTALYWYRQSLGQGLEFLIYFQGNSAPDKSGLPSDRFSAERTGGSVSTLTIQRTQQEDSAVYLCASSSWTSDPRGETQYFGPGTRLLVL.

The CDR3 region has the DNA TGTGCCAGCAGTTCCTTATCAGGGACCGCGAGCTCCTACAATGAGCAGTTCTTC. Translated, it gives CASSSLSGTASSYNEQFF. The chain couples TRBV28 to TRBJ2-1; D assignment may be TRBD1 or TRBD2 (5 bases each). The CDR3 spans 18 residues. Germline assignment: CDR1 MDHEN and CDR2 SYDVKM. The V end lost 4 bases, the J end lost 0 bases, and 19 bases lay between the germline ends.

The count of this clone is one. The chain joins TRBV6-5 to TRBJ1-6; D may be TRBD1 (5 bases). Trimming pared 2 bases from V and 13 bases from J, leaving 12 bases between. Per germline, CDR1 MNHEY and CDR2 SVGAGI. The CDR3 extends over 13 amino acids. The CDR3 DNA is TGTGCCAGCAGTTACGTGATTTGGGGGCCCCTCCACTTT. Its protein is CASSYVIWGPLHF.

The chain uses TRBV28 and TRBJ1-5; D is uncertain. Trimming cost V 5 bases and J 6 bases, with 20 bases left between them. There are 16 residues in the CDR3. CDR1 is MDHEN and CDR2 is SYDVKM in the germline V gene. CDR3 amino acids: CASSPPPGSEGQPQHF. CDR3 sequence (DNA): TGTGCCAGCAGTCCCCCCCCTGGCAGCGAGGGTCAGCCCCAGCATTTT. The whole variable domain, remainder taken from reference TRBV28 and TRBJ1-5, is DVKVTQSSRYLVKRTGEKVFLECVQDMDHENMFWYRQDPGLGLRLIYFSYDVKMKEKGDIPEGYSVSREKKERFSLILESASTNQTSMYLCASSPPPGSEGQPQHFGDGTRLSIL.

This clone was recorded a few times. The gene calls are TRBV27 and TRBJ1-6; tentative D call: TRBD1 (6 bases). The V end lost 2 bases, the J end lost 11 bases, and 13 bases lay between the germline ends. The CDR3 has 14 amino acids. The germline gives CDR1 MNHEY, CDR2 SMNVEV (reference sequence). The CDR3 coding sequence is TGTGCCAGCAGTTTAAGACAAGGGGGTACACCCCTCCACTTT. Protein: CASSLRQGGTPLHF.